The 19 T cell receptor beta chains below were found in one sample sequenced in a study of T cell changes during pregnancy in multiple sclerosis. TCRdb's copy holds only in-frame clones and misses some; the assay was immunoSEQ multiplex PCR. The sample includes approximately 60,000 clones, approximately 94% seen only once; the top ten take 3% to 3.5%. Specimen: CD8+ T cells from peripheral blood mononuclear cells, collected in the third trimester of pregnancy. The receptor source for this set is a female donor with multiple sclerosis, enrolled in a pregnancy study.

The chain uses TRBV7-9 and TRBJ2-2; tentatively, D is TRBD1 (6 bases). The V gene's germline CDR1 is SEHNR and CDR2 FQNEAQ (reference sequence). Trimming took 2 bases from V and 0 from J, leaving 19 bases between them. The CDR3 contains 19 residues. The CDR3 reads CASSLWQGPNSANTGELFF. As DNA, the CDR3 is TGTGCCAGCAGCTTATGGCAGGGGCCGAATTCCGCGAACACCGGGGAGCTGTTTTTT.

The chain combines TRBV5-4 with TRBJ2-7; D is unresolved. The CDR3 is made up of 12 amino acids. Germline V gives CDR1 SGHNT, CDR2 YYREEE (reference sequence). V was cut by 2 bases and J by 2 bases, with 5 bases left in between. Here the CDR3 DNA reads TGTGCCAGCAGCTTTGGAGCCTACGAGCAGTACTTC. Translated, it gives CASSFGAYEQYF.

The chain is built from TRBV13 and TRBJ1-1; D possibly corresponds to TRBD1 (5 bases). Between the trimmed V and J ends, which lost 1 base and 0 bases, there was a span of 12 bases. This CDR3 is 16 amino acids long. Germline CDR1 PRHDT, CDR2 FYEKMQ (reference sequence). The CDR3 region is CASSLVGGGMNTEAFF. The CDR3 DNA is TGTGCCAGCAGCTTAGTTGGGGGGGGAATGAACACTGAAGCTTTCTTT.

This chain's CDR3 is CASRTGTGPYEQYF. CDR3 sequence (DNA): TGTGCCAGCAGAACCGGGACAGGGCCCTACGAGCAGTACTTC. The V and J genes are TRBV2 and TRBJ2-7; 9 positions agree with TRBD1. Germline V gene lookup returns CDR1 SNHLY and CDR2 FYNNEI. The CDR3 is 14 residues long. V was clipped by 6 bases and J by 2 bases; unmatched bases: 5.

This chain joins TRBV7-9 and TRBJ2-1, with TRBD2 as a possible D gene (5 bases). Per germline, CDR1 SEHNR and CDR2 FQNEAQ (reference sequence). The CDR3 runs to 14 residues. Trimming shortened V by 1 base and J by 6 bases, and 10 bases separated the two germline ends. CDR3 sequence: CASSLVAQINEQFF. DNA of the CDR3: TGTGCCAGCAGCTTAGTAGCGCAGATCAATGAGCAGTTCTTC.

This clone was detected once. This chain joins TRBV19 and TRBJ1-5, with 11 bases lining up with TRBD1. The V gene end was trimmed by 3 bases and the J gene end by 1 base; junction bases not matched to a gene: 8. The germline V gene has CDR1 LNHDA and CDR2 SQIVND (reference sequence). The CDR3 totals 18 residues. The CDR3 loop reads CASSISRTGGASNQPQHF. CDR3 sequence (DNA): TGTGCCAGTAGTATCTCAAGGACAGGGGGCGCGAGCAATCAGCCCCAGCATTTT.

The CDR3 here is CASSQDVAGYEQFF. CDR3 DNA sequence: TGTGCCAGCAGCCAAGATGTCGCGGGTTATGAGCAGTTCTTC. The chain is built from TRBV4-2 and TRBJ2-1, with D perhaps TRBD2 (5 bases). V shed 0 bases and J shed 8 bases, with 11 bases lying between them. Germline values: CDR1 LGHNA, CDR2 YNFKEQ. This CDR3 is 14 amino acids long.

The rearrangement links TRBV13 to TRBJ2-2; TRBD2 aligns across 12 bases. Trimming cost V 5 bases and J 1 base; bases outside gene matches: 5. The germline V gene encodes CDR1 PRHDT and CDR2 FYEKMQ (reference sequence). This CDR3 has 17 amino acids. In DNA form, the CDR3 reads TGTGCCAGCAGCCCCAGGGGACTAGCGGGGAACACCGGGGAGCTGTTTTTT. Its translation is CASSPRGLAGNTGELFF. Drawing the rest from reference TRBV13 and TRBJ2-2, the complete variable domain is AAGVIQSPRHLIKEKRETATLKCYPIPRHDTVYWYQQGPGQDPQFLISFYEKMQSDKGSIPDRFSAQQFSDYHSELNMSSLELGDSALYFCASSPRGLAGNTGELFFGEGSRLTVL.

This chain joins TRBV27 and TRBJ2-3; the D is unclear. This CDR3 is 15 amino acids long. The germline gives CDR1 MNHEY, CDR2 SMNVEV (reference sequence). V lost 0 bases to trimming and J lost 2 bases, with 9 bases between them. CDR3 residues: CASSLSVLSTDTQYF. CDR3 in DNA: TGTGCCAGCAGTTTATCGGTCCTATCCACAGATACGCAGTATTTT.

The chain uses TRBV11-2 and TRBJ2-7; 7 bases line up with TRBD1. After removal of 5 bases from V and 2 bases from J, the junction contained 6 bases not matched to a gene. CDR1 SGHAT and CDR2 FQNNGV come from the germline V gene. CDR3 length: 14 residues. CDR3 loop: CASSHSTGTYEQYF. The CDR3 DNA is TGTGCCAGCAGCCATTCGACAGGGACCTACGAGCAGTACTTC.

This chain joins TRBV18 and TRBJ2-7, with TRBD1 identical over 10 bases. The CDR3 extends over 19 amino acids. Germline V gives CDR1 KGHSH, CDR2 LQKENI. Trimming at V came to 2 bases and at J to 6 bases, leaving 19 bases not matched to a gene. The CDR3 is CASSPGHNPGTGETGEQYF. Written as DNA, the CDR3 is TGTGCCAGCTCACCAGGGCACAATCCCGGGACAGGGGAGACAGGCGAGCAGTACTTC.

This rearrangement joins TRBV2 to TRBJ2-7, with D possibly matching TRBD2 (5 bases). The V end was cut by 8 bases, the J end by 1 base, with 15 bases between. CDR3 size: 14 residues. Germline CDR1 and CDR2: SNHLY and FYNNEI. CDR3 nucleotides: TGTGCCAGCGCTCCTGGAGGCCTTTCCTACGAGCAGTACTTC. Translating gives CASAPGGLSYEQYF.

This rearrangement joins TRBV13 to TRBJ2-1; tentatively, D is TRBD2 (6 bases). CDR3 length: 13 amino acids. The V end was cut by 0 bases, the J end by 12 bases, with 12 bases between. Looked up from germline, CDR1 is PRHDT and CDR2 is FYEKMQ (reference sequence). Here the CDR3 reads CASSLGLSGGQFF. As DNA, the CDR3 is TGTGCCAGCAGCTTAGGCCTTTCCGGGGGGCAGTTCTTC.

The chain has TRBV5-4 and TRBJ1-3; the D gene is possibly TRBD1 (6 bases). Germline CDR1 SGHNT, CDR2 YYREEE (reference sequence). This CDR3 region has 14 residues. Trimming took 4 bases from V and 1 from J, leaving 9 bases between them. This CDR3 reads CASSPDRSGNTIYF. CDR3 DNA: TGTGCCAGCAGCCCTGACAGGTCTGGAAACACCATATATTTT.

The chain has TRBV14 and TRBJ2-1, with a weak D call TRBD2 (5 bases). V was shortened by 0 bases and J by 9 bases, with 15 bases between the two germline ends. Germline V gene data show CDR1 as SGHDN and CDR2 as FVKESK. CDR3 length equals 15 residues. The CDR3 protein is CASSQDWVGAVEQFF. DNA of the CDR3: TGTGCCAGCAGCCAAGATTGGGTGGGAGCTGTTGAGCAGTTCTTC.

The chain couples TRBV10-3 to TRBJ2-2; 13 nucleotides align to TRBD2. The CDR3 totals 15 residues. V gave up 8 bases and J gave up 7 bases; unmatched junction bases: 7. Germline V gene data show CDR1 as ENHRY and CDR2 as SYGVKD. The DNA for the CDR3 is TGTGCCATCCTTGGACTAGCGGGAGCCGGCGGGGAGCTGTTTTTT. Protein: CAILGLAGAGGELFF.

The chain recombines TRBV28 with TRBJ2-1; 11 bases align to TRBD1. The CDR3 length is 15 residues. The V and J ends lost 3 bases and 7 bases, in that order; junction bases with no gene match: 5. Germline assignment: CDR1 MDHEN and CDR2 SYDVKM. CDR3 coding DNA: TGTGCCAGCAGTTTGTCCGGGACAGGGGGTAATGAGCAGTTCTTC. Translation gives CASSLSGTGGNEQFF.

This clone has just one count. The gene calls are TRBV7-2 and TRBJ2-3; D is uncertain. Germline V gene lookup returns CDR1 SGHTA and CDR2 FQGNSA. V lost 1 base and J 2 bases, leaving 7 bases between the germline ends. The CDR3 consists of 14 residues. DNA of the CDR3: TGTGCCAGCAGCTTAGGACTTTACACAGATACGCAGTATTTT. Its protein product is CASSLGLYTDTQYF.

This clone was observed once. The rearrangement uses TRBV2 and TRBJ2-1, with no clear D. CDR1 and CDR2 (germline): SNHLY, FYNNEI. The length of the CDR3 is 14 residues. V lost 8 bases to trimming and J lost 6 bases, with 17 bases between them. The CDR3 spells CASLVQRTVNEQFF. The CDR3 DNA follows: TGTGCCAGCTTGGTTCAGAGAACAGTCAATGAGCAGTTCTTC.